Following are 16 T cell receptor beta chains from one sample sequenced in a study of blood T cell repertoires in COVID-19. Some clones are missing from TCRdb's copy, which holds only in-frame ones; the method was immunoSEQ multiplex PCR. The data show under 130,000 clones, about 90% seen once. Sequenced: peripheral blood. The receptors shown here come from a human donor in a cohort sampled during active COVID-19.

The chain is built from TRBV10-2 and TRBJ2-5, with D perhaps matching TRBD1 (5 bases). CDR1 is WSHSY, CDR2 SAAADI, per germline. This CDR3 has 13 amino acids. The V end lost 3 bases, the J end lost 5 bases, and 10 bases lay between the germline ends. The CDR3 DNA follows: TGCGCCAGCAGTGACCCCAACAGGGAGACCCAGTACTTC. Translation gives CASSDPNRETQYF.

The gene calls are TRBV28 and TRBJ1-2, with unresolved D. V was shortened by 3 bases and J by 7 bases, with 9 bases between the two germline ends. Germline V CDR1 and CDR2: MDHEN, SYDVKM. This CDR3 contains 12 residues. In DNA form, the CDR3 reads TGTGCCAGCAGTTTTACAGTCGGTGGCTACACCTTC. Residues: CASSFTVGGYTF.

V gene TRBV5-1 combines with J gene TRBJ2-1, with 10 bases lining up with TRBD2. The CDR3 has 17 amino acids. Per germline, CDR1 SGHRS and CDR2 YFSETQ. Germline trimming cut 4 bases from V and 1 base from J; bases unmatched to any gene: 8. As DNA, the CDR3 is TGCGCCAGCAGCCCCCCTTTAGCGGGAGGATCCTACAATGAGCAGTTCTTC. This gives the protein CASSPPLAGGSYNEQFF. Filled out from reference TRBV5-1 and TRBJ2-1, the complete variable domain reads KAGVTQTPRYLIKTRGQQVTLSCSPISGHRSVSWYQQTPGQGLQFLFEYFSETQRNKGNFPGRFSGRQFSNSRSEMNVSTLELGDSALYLCASSPPLAGGSYNEQFFGPGTRLTVL.

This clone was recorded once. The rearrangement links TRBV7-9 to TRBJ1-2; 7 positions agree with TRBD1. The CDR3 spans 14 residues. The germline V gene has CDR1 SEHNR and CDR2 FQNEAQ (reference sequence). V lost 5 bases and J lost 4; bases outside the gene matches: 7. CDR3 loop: CASSTLRDSYGYTF. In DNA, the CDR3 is TGTGCCAGCAGCACCCTTAGGGACAGCTATGGCTACACCTTC.

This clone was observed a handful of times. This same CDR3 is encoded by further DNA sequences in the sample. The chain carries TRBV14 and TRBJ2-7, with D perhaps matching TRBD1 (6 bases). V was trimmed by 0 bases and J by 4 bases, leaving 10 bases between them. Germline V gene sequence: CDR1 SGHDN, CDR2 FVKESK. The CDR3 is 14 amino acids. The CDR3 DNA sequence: TGTGCCAGCAGCCAAGAGGTAGGGGGTTACGAGCAGTACTTC. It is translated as CASSQEVGGYEQYF. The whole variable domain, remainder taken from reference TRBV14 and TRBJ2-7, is EAGVTQFPSHSVIEKGQTVTLRCDPISGHDNLYWYRRVMGKEIKFLLHFVKESKQDESGMPNNRFLAERTGGTYSTLKVQPAELEDSGVYFCASSQEVGGYEQYFGPGTRLTVT.

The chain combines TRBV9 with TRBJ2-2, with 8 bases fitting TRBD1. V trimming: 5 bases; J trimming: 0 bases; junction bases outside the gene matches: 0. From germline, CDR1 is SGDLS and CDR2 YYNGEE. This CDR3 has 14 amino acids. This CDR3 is CASRGQANTGELFF. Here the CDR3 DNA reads TGTGCCAGCAGGGGACAGGCGAACACCGGGGAGCTGTTTTTT.

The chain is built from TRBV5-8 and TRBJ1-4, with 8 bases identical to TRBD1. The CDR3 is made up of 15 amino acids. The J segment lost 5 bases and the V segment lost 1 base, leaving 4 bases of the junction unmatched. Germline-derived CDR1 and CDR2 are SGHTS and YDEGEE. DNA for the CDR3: TGTGCCAGCAGCTTGAAGGGACAGGTGAATGAAAAACTGTTTTTT. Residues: CASSLKGQVNEKLFF.

CDR3 nucleotide sequence: TGTGCCAGCATCCAAGGTACAGGGGGCGCATACGAGCAGTACTTC. This encodes CASIQGTGGAYEQYF. The chain joins TRBV27 to TRBJ2-7, with 9 positions matching TRBD1. The CDR3 has 15 amino acids. The germline CDR1 and CDR2 sequences are MNHEY and SMNVEV (reference sequence). V shed 7 bases and J 4 bases; nucleotides not matched to a gene: 11.

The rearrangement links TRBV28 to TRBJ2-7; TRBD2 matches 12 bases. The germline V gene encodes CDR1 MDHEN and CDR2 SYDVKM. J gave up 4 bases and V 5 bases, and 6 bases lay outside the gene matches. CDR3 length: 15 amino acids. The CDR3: CASSATSGSRYEQYF. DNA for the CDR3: TGTGCCAGCAGTGCGACTAGCGGGAGCCGATACGAGCAGTACTTC.

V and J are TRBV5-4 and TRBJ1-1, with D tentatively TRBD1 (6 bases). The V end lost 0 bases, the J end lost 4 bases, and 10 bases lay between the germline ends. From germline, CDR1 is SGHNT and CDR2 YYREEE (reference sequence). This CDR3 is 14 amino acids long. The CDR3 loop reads CASSLDRVTTEAFF. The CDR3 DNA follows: TGTGCCAGCAGCTTGGACAGGGTCACCACTGAAGCTTTCTTT.

The CDR3 spells CASSQGQVNYGYTF. DNA for the CDR3: TGCGCCAGCAGCCAAGGACAGGTCAACTATGGCTACACCTTC. This chain uses TRBV5-1 with TRBJ1-2, with 7 bases lining up with TRBD1. The CDR3 loop spans 14 amino acids. Losses at the gene ends were 4 bases for V and 2 bases for J; bases not matched to a gene: 5. Germline CDR1 reads SGHRS; CDR2 reads YFSETQ.

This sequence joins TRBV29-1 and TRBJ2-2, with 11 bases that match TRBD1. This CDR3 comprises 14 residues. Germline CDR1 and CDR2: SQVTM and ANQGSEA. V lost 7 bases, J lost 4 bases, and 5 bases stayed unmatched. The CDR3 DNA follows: TGCAGCGGCGGGGACAGGGGGGGCACCGGGGAGCTGTTTTTT. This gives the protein CSGGDRGGTGELFF.

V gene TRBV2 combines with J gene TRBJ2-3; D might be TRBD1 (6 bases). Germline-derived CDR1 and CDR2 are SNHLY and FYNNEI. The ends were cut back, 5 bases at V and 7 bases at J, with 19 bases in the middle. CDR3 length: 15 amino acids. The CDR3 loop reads CASSIRTGGDHTQYF. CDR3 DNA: TGTGCCAGCAGTATAAGGACTGGGGGCGACCATACGCAGTATTTT.

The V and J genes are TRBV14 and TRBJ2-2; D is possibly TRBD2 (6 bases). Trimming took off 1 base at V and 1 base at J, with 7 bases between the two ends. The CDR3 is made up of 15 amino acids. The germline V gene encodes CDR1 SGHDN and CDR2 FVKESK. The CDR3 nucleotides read TGTGCCAGCAGCCAAGTGGGGGGGAACACCGGGGAGCTGTTTTTT. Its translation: CASSQVGGNTGELFF.

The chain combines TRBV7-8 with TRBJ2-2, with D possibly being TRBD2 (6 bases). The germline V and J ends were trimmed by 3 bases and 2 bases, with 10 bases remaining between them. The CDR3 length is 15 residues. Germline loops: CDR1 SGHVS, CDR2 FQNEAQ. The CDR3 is CASSFRDSNTGELFF. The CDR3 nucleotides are TGTGCCAGCAGCTTCCGGGACTCCAACACCGGGGAGCTGTTTTTT.

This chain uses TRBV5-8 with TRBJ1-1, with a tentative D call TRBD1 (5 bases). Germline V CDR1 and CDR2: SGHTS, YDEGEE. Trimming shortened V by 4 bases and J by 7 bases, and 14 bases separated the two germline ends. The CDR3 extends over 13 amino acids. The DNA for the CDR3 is TGTGCCAGCAGCCCTTGGCAGGGTGGTGAAGCTTTCTTT. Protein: CASSPWQGGEAFF.